Shown below are 6 T cell receptor beta chains from a single sample sequenced in a study of control samples from healthy donors and cancer patients (dated by TCRdb to about 2020). Receptor amplification or capture employed the immunoSEQ multiplex PCR assay. Sourced from immuneACCESS, this table was stored by TCRdb with only in-frame sequences that have V and J called. A share of the clones is absent; for the studies checked, an unresolved V gene accounts for under half, and the remainder has no known explanation. The sample table contains about 200,000 clones; only one count was recorded for roughly nine tenths of them. Jointly, the top ten make up over 1.5% of the sample. Source material: blood. The receptors were gathered from a man between 25 and 39 years old in good health.

The rearrangement links TRBV5-1 to TRBJ1-1, with D tentatively TRBD1 (6 bases). V was pared by 3 bases and J by 2 bases, with 14 bases between. Germline V gives CDR1 SGHRS, CDR2 YFSETQ. This CDR3 has 15 amino acids. Here the CDR3 DNA reads TGCGCCAGCAGCTGGGACTACAGGGTTAACACTGAAGCTTTCTTT. This sequence encodes CASSWDYRVNTEAFF.

J is TRBJ1-4 and V is TRBV30; 7 bases fit TRBD1. Germline V lookup: CDR1 GTSNPN, CDR2 SVGIG (reference sequence). V lost 2 bases and J lost 7; bases outside the gene matches: 10. CDR3 length equals 15 residues. The CDR3 protein is CAWSPRQGHFEKLFF. Here the CDR3 DNA reads TGTGCCTGGAGTCCCCGACAGGGACATTTTGAAAAACTGTTTTTT.

The chain uses TRBV10-3 and TRBJ2-2, with 10 bases that match TRBD2. The CDR3 is 15 amino acids. CDR1 and CDR2 from the germline V gene are ENHRY and SYGVKD. J gave up 7 bases and V 6 bases, and 8 bases lay outside the gene matches. The CDR3 loop is CAIRASGGVGGELFF. The CDR3 DNA reads TGTGCCATCAGGGCAAGCGGGGGGGTCGGCGGGGAGCTGTTTTTT.

The chain combines TRBV24-1 with TRBJ1-2; maybe TRBD1 (5 bases). This CDR3 spans 14 amino acids. V lost 3 bases and J 7 bases, leaving 14 bases between the germline ends. From germline, CDR1 is KGHDR and CDR2 SFDVKD. CDR3 loop: CATSDPGPRGGYTF. The CDR3 DNA reads TGTGCCACCAGTGATCCGGGGCCTCGGGGTGGCTACACCTTC.

This sequence joins TRBV6-5 and TRBJ2-1; D is possibly TRBD2 (6 bases). Germline V lookup: CDR1 MNHEY, CDR2 SVGAGI. This CDR3 has 11 amino acids. Trimming removed 5 bases from V and 9 bases from J, with 8 bases in between. CDR3 amino acids: CASSPRGEQFF. The CDR3 nucleotides read TGTGCCAGCAGTCCGCGGGGTGAGCAGTTCTTC.

The chain couples TRBV4-1 to TRBJ1-2; D is uncertain. This CDR3 comprises 15 residues. V was shortened by 0 bases and J by 2 bases, with 10 bases between the two germline ends. Germline V gene lookup returns CDR1 MGHRA and CDR2 YSYEKL. The CDR3 loop reads CASSQDSGSNYGYTF. The CDR3 nucleotides read TGCGCCAGCAGCCAAGATAGCGGGTCCAACTATGGCTACACCTTC.